These 10 T cell receptor beta chains originate from one sample sequenced in a study of spatial heterogeneity in lung cancer. In TCRdb, the 5' RACE reads were re-called with MiXCR into one record per CDR3 protein. Counted here are under 75,000 distinct CDR3 sequences, less than 15% occurring once; the ten biggest clones make up approximately 7.2%. Sample time point: sample taken at primary tumor resection. TCRs were sequenced from unsorted whole RNA of tumor, nontumor lung or PBMC. The sample consisted of PBMCs, taken at surgery. These receptors originate from a male donor with early-stage non-small cell lung cancer.

In this sample, this clonotype turned up a few times. V usage is TRBV6-5 and J usage is TRBJ1-2; TRBD1 agrees at 9 bases. Germline CDR1 and CDR2: MNHEY and SVGAGI. The CDR3 consists of 16 residues. J gave up 4 bases and V 6 bases, and 12 bases lay outside the gene matches. CDR3 protein: CASRGPTGGVGYGYTF. Here the CDR3 DNA reads TGTGCCAGCAGGGGACCGACAGGGGGAGTTGGCTATGGCTACACCTTC.

About this clonotype itself: With a much larger clone just one base away, this may be a read error. This chain joins TRBV7-9 and TRBJ1-1; TRBD1 matches 9 bases. CDR3 length: 15 residues. Germline V gives CDR1 SEHNR, CDR2 FQNEAQ (reference sequence). The CDR3 DNA sequence: TGTGCCAGCAGCTTAGGACAGGGGGTGGAAACTGAAGTTTTCTTT. Its translation: CASSLGQGVETEVFF.

CDR3 in DNA: TGTGCCAGCAGCGTAGGACTAGCGGGACCCACTCTAGGGGAGGAGCAGTACTTC. Protein sequence: CASSVGLAGPTLGEEQYF. The chain couples TRBV9 to TRBJ2-7; TRBD2 aligns across 11 bases. This CDR3 comprises 18 residues. The junction had 15 bases not matched to a gene; V was cut back by 0 bases and J by 7 bases. The germline gives CDR1 SGDLS, CDR2 YYNGEE.

This rearrangement joins TRBV28 to TRBJ1-4, with D possibly being TRBD1 (6 bases). The V end lost 7 bases, the J end lost 4 bases, and 22 bases lay between the germline ends. In germline, CDR1 is MDHEN, CDR2 SYDVKM. This CDR3 comprises 17 residues. Here the CDR3 DNA reads TGTGCCAGCACCGGGTCCCCCAGGGGAGGCATTAATGAAAAACTGTTTTTT. As protein: CASTGSPRGGINEKLFF.

This clonotype was seen a handful of times. The chain links TRBV12-3 or TRBV12-4 to TRBJ1-3; no clear D gene. Trimming cost V 5 bases and J 2 bases, with 10 bases left between them. The CDR3 sequence is 14 residues long. CDR3 in amino acids: CASSPVGAGNTIYF. The CDR3 DNA is TGTGCCAGCAGTCCCGTGGGCGCTGGAAACACCATATATTTT.

This clonotype showed up many times. V and J are TRBV27 and TRBJ2-1, with 11 bases identical to TRBD2. V lost 5 bases, J lost 8 bases, and 5 bases stayed unmatched. The CDR3 is made up of 14 amino acids. Germline V gives CDR1 MNHEY, CDR2 SMNVEV (reference sequence). CDR3 in amino acids: CASSNLAGGDEQFF. The DNA for the CDR3 is TGTGCCAGCAGTAATCTAGCGGGAGGTGATGAGCAGTTCTTC.

This clonotype showed up just a few times. The chain uses TRBV2 and TRBJ2-1; no clear D. Germline V gene sequence: CDR1 SNHLY, CDR2 FYNNEI. This CDR3 is 11 amino acids long. Trimming cost V 4 bases and J 9 bases, with 7 bases left between them. This CDR3 is CASSVAGEQFF. CDR3 in DNA: TGTGCCAGCAGTGTGGCCGGTGAGCAGTTCTTC.

This clonotype has only a few counts. V is TRBV23-1 and J is TRBJ1-4; 9 bases are a match to TRBD1. TRBV23-1 carries the ORF label, with uncertain function. CDR3 length: 15 residues. J gave up 3 bases and V 4 bases, and 3 bases lay outside the gene matches. CDR3 DNA sequence: TGCGCCAGCAGTCGGACAGGGGCAGCTAATGAAAAACTGTTTTTT. Translation: CASSRTGAANEKLFF.

This chain joins TRBV4-1 and TRBJ2-7; the D gene is possibly TRBD1 (5 bases). Looked up from germline, CDR1 is MGHRA and CDR2 is YSYEKL. The CDR3 has 15 residues. Trimming cost V 0 bases and J 2 bases, with 11 bases left between them. CDR3 loop: CASSQDPGLAYEQYF. The CDR3 region has the DNA TGCGCCAGCAGCCAAGATCCAGGGTTAGCCTACGAGCAGTACTTC.

The CDR3 region has the DNA TGTGCCGTTGGGCAGCCGAACACCGGGGAGCTGTTTTTT. Protein sequence: CAVGQPNTGELFF. The chain links TRBV10-3 to TRBJ2-2; D gene ambiguous. The CDR3 length is 13 residues. Germline-derived CDR1 and CDR2 are ENHRY and SYGVKD. V dropped 11 bases and J dropped 0 bases, with 10 bases sitting between them.